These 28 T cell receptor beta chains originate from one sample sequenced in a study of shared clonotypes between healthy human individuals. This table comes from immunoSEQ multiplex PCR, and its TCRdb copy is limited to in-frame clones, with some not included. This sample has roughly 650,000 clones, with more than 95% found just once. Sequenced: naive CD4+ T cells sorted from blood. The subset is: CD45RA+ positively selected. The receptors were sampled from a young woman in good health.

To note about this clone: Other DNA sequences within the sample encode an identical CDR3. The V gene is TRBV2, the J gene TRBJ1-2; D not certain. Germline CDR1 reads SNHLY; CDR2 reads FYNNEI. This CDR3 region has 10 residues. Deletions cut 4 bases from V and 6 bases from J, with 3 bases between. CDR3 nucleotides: TGTGCCAGCAGTGTCGATGGCTACACCTTC. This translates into CASSVDGYTF.

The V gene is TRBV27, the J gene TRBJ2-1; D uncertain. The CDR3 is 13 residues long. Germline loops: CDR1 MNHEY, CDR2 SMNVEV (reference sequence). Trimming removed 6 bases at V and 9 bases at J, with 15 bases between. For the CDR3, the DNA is TGTGCCAGCAGGCTCCGAGCCGACGGTGAGCAGTTCTTC. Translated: CASRLRADGEQFF.

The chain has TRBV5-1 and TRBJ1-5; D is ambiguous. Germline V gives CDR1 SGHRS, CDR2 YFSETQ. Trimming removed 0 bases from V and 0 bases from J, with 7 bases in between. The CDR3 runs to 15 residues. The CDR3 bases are TGCGCCAGCAGCTTGGACGGATTTAGCAATCAGCCCCAGCATTTT. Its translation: CASSLDGFSNQPQHF.

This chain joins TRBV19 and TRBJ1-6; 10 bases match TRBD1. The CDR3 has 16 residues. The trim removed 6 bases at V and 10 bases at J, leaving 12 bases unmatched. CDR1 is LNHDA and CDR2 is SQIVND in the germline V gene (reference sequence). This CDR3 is CASSPPGDRGWSPLHF. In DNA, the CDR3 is TGTGCCAGTAGCCCACCGGGGGACAGGGGCTGGTCACCCCTCCACTTT.

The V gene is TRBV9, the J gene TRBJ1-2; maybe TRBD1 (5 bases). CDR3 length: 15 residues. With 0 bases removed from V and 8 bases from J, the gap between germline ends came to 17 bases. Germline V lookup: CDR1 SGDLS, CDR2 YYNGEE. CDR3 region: CASSVAVRGSRGYTF. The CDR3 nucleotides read TGTGCCAGCAGCGTAGCAGTTCGGGGGTCTCGAGGCTACACCTTC.

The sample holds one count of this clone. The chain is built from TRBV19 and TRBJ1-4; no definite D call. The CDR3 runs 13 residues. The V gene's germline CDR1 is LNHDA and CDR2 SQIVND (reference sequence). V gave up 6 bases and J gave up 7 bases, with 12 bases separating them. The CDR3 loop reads CASRSGGGEKLFF. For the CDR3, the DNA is TGTGCCAGTAGGTCAGGCGGCGGTGAAAAACTGTTTTTT. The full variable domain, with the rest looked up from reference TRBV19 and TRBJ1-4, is DGGITQSPKYLFRKEGQNVTLSCEQNLNHDAMYWYRQDPGQGLRLIYYSQIVNDFQKGDIAEGYSVSREKKESFPLTVTSAQKNPTAFYLCASRSGGGEKLFFGSGTQLSVL.

CDR3 in amino acids: CASFRLAGGSISYEQYF. The CDR3 nucleotides are TGCGCCAGCTTCCGACTAGCGGGAGGCTCGATCTCCTACGAGCAGTACTTC. The chain recombines TRBV23-1 with TRBJ2-7; 13 bases match TRBD2. TRBV23-1 is recorded as an ORF, its role being uncertain. Trimming removed 8 bases from V and 0 bases from J; junction bases left unmatched: 10. The CDR3 loop spans 17 amino acids.

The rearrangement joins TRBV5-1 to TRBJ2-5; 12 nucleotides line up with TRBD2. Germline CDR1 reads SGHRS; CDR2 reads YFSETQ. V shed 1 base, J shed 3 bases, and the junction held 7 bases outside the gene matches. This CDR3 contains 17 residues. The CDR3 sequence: CASSLTSGLAGKETQYF. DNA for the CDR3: TGCGCCAGCAGCTTGACCTCGGGACTAGCGGGTAAAGAGACCCAGTACTTC.

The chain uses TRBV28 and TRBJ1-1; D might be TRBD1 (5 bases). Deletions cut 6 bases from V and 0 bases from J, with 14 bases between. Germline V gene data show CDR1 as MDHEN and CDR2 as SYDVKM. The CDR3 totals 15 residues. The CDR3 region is CASSRLGGVNTEAFF. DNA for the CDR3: TGTGCCAGCAGCCGTCTCGGGGGGGTGAACACTGAAGCTTTCTTT.

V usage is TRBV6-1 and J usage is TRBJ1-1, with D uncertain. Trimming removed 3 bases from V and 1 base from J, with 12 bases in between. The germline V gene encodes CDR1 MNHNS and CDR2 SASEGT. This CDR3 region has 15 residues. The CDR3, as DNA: TGTGCCAGCAGTGATATTCAGATTGGGAACACTGAAGCTTTCTTT. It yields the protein CASSDIQIGNTEAFF.

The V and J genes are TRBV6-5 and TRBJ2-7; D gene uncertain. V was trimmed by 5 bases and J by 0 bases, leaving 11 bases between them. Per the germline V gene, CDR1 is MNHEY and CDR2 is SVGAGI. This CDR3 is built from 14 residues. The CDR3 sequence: CASSEVPSSYEQYF. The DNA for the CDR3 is TGTGCCAGCAGTGAGGTACCCTCCTCCTACGAGCAGTACTTC.

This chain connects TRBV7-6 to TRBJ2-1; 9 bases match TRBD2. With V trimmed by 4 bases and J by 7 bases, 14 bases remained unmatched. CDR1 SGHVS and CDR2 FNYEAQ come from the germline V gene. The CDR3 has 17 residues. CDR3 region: CASSSIAGVFTGNEQFF. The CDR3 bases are TGTGCCAGCAGCTCCATAGCGGGAGTATTCACGGGGAATGAGCAGTTCTTC.

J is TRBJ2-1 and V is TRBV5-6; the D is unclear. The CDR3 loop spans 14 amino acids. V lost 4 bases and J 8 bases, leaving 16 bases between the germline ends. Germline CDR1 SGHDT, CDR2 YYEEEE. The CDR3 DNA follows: TGTGCCAGCAGCACCCTAGACAAGATCCATGAGCAGTTCTTC. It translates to CASSTLDKIHEQFF.

The CDR3 nucleotides read TGCGCCAGCAGCTTGGAGAGCAGCTCTGGAAACACCATATATTTT. Translated: CASSLESSSGNTIYF. This chain joins TRBV5-1 and TRBJ1-3, with D hard to call. The CDR3 runs 15 residues. V gave up 0 bases and J gave up 0 bases, with 7 bases separating them. Germline assignment: CDR1 SGHRS and CDR2 YFSETQ.

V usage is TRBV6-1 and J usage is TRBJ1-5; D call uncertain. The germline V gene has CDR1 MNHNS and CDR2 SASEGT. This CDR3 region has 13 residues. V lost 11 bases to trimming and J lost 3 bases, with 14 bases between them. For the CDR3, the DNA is TGTGCCTGTAATCCGGGTTTCAATCAGCCCCAGCATTTT. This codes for CACNPGFNQPQHF.

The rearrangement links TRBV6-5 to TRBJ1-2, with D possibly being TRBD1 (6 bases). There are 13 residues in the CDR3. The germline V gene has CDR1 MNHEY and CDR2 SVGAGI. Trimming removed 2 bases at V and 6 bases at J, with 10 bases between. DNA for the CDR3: TGTGCCAGCAGTTACAGGACAGTAGATGGCTACACCTTC. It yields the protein CASSYRTVDGYTF.

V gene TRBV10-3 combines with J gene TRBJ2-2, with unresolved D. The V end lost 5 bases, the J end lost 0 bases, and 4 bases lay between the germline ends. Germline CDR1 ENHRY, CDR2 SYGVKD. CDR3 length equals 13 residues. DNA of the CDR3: TGTGCCATCAGTACATCGAACACCGGGGAGCTGTTTTTT. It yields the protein CAISTSNTGELFF.

The CDR3 region is CASRPAGSRVNQPQHF. The CDR3 nucleotides read TGTGCCAGCAGGCCCGCCGGGTCCAGAGTTAATCAGCCCCAGCATTTT. The chain couples TRBV28 to TRBJ1-5; D remains ambiguous. CDR1 is MDHEN and CDR2 is SYDVKM in the germline V gene. The CDR3 runs 16 residues. The V gene lost 6 bases and the J gene lost 4 bases, with 19 bases spanning the gap.

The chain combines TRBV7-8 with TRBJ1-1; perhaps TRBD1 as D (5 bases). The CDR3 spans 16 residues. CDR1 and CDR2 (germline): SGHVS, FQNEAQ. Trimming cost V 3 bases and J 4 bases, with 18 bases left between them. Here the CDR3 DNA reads TGTGCCAGCAGCTTTGGGCGGACATACCGACCCACTGAAGCTTTCTTT. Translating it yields CASSFGRTYRPTEAFF.

CDR3 nucleotides: TGTGCCAGCGCGCCCGTACAGGGGGACTATGGCTACACCTTC. As protein: CASAPVQGDYGYTF. The chain carries TRBV2 and TRBJ1-2; TRBD1 aligns across 8 bases. The germline V gene encodes CDR1 SNHLY and CDR2 FYNNEI. CDR3 length: 14 amino acids. Trimming at V came to 8 bases and at J to 3 bases, leaving 8 bases not matched to a gene.

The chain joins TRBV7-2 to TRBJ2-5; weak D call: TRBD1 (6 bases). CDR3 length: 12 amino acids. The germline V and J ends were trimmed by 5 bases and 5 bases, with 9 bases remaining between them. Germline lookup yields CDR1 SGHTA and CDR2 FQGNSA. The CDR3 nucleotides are TGTGCCAGCAGCATTAGGGGGGAGACCCAGTACTTC. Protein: CASSIRGETQYF.

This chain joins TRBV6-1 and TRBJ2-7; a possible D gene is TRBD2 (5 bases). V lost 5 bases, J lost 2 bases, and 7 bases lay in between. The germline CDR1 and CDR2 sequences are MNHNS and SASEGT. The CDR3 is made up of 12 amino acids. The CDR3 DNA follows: TGTGCCAGCAGTACCGGGACCTACGAGCAGTACTTC. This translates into CASSTGTYEQYF.

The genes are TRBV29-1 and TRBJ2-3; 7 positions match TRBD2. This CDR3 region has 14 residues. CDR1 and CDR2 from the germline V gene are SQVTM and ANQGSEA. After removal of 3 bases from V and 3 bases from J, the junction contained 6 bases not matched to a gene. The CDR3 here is CSVDGGSWTDTQYF. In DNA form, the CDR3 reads TGCAGCGTTGATGGCGGGAGTTGGACAGATACGCAGTATTTT.

This CDR3 reads CASSPQGAVNQPQHF. The CDR3 DNA is TGTGCCAGCTCACCACAGGGGGCCGTGAATCAGCCCCAGCATTTT. This chain connects TRBV18 to TRBJ1-5; 7 bases are shared with TRBD1. Germline V CDR1 and CDR2: KGHSH, LQKENI. The CDR3 consists of 15 residues. Trimming cost V 1 base and J 4 bases; bases outside gene matches: 4.

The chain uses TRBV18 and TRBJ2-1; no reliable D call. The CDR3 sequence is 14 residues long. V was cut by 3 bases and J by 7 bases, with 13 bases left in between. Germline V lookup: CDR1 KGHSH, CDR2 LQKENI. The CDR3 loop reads CASSPLLSRNEQFF. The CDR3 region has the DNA TGTGCCAGCTCACCTCTCCTCAGCCGTAATGAGCAGTTCTTC.

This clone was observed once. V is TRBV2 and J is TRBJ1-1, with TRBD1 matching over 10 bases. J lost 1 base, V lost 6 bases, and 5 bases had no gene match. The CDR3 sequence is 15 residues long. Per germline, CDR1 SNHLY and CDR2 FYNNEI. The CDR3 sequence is CASSQDRGGNTEAFF. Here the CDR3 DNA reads TGTGCCAGCAGCCAGGACAGGGGGGGGAACACTGAAGCTTTCTTT. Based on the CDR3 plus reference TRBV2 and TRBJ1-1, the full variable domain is EPEVTQTPSHQVTQMGQEVILRCVPISNHLYFYWYRQILGQKVEFLVSFYNNEISEKSEIFDDQFSVERPDGSNFTLKIRSTKLEDSAMYFCASSQDRGGNTEAFFGQGTRLTVV.

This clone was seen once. CDR3 DNA: TGTGCCAGCAGCGGGGGACAGGGCCCCGGTGAAGCTTTCTTT. Translated: CASSGGQGPGEAFF. The genes are TRBV6-1 and TRBJ1-1, with TRBD1 matching 9 bases. CDR3 length equals 14 residues. In germline, CDR1 is MNHNS, CDR2 SASEGT. J lost 7 bases, V lost 6 bases, and 9 bases had no gene match.

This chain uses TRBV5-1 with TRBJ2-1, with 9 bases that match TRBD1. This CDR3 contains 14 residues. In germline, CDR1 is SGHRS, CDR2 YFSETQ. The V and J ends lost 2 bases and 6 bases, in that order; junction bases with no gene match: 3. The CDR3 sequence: CASSFDRGGNEQFF. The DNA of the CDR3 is TGCGCCAGCAGCTTTGACAGGGGGGGCAATGAGCAGTTCTTC.